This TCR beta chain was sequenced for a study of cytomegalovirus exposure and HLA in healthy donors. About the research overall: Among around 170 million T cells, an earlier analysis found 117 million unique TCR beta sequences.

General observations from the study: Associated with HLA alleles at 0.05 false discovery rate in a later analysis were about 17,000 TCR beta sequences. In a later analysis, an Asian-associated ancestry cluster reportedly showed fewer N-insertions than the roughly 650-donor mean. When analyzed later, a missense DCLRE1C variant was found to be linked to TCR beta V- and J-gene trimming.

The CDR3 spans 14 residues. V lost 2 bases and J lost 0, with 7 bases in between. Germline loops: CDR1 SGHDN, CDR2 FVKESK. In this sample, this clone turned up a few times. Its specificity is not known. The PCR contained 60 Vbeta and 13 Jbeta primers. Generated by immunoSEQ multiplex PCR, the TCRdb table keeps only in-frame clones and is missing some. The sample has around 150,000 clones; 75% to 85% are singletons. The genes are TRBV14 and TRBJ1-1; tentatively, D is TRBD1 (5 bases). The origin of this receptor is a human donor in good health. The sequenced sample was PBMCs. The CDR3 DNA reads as TGTGCCAGCAGCCAATGGGGCCTGAACACTGAAGCTTTCTTT. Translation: CASSQWGLNTEAFF.